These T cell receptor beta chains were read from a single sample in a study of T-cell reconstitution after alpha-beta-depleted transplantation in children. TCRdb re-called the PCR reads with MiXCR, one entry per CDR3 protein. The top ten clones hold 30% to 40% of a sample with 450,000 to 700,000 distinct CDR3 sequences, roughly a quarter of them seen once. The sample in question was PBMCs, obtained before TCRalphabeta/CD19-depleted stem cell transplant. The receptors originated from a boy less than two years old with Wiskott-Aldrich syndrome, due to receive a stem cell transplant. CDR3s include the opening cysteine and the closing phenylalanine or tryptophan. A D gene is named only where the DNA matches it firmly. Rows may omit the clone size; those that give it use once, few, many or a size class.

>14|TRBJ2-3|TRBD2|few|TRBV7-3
TGTGCCAGCAGCCCTAGCGGGGACACAGATACGCAGTATTTT
CASSPSGDTDTQYF
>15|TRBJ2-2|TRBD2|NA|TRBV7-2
TGTGCCAGCAGCTTATGGGAGGGGCTCACCGGGGAGCTGTTTTTT
CASSLWEGLTGELFF
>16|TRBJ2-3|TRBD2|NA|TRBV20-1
TGCAGTGCTAGAGGACTAGCGGGAGAGGTTACAGATACGCAGTATTTT
CSARGLAGEVTDTQYF
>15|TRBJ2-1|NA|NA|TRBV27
TGTGCCAGCAGTTTCGGTATCCGGGGTCACAATGAGCAGTTCTTC
CASSFGIRGHNEQFF
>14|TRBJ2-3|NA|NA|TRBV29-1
TGCAGCTTTCTAGGGAGGCGAACGGCAGATACGCAGTATTTT
CSFLGRRTADTQYF
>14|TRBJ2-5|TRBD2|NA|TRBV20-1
TGCAGTGCTAGAACTAGCGGGAGCTCGGAGACCCAGTACTTC
CSARTSGSSETQYF
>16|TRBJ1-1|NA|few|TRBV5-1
TGCGCCAGCAGCTGGACAGAGCCCTACTCTAACACTGAAGCTTTCTTT
CASSWTEPYSNTEAFF
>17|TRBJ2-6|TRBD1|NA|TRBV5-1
TGCGCCAGCAGCTCCGGGACAGGCTTCTCTGGGGCCAACGTCCTGACTTTC
CASSSGTGFSGANVLTF
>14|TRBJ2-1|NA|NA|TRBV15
TGTGCCACCAGCAGAAACCCCGTTCTGGGTGAGCAGTTCTTC
CATSRNPVLGEQFF
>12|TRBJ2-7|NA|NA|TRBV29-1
TGCAGCGCCCGAGGGGACATGTTCGAGCAGTACTTC
CSARGDMFEQYF
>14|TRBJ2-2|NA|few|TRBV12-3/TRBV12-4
TGTGCCAGCAGTTTAGCGCTGGTCACCGGGGAGCTGTTTTTT
CASSLALVTGELFF
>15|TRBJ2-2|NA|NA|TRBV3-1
TGTGCCAGCAGCCAAGGGTCTAGCGAACCCGGGGAGCTGTTTTTT
CASSQGSSEPGELFF